The rows below give T cell receptor beta chains drawn from one sample of a study of cytomegalovirus exposure and HLA in healthy donors. Clones were read by immunoSEQ multiplex PCR, and TCRdb kept only the in-frame ones, dropping some. The sample has some 200,000 clones; about four fifths are singletons. Sequencing input: PBMCs. These receptors originate from a woman aged 50 to 60 in good health and CMV-seronegative. The CDR3 runs from the conserved cysteine through the conserved F or W. A D gene is named only where the DNA matches it firmly. Size is stated for part of the rows, as once, few or many counts, or as a class when the clone is expanded.

J | D | V | size | DNA | CDR3
TRBJ2-3 | - | TRBV19 | few | TGTGCCAGTAGCCTTCGGGGGACTAGCACAGATACGCAGTATTTT | CASSLRGTSTDTQYF
TRBJ1-4 | - | TRBV4-2 | - | TGTGCCAGCAGCTTGAGTGGTGCAACTAATGAAAAACTGTTTTTT | CASSLSGATNEKLFF
TRBJ2-5 | TRBD1 | TRBV5-1 | - | TGCGCCAGCAGCGAACCACAGGGGCAGGAGACCCAGTACTTC | CASSEPQGQETQYF
TRBJ1-1 | - | TRBV18 | few | TGTGCCAGCTCACCCTCCAGGGATACTGAAGCTTTCTTT | CASSPSRDTEAFF
TRBJ2-5 | TRBD1 | TRBV2 | - | TGTGCCAGCATGAGTTCCAGGGGGCGAGAGACCCAGTACTTC | CASMSSRGRETQYF
TRBJ1-5 | - | TRBV29-1 | - | TGCAGCGTTGAAGATGGGGGGGGTGGAAATCAGCCCCAGCATTTT | CSVEDGGGGNQPQHF
TRBJ2-7 | - | TRBV13 | - | TGTGCCAGCAGCCCGCCGGGGGCGGGAGCTATCTACGAGCAGTACTTC | CASSPPGAGAIYEQYF
TRBJ2-7 | TRBD1 | TRBV4-1 | - | TGCGCCAGCAGCCAAGGAAGGACAGGGGGCTACGAGCAGTACTTC | CASSQGRTGGYEQYF
TRBJ1-4 | TRBD1 | TRBV5-6 | - | TGTGCCAGCAGCGTTGACAGGGGATCAGGTGAAAAACTGTTTTTT | CASSVDRGSGEKLFF
TRBJ1-5 | TRBD1 | TRBV19 | - | TGTGCCAGTAGTATCGACAGGGGGGGGCCTGTGGGCAATCAGCCCCAGCATTTT | CASSIDRGGPVGNQPQHF
TRBJ2-3 | TRBD2 | TRBV4-3 | - | TGCGCCAGCAGCCAAGACCTAGCGGGTTGGACAGATACGCAGTATTTT | CASSQDLAGWTDTQYF
TRBJ1-1 | - | TRBV11-2 | - | TGTGCCAGCAGTACCCAGAGGGCTGAAGCTTTCTTT | CASSTQRAEAFF
TRBJ2-2 | TRBD2 | TRBV11-2 | - | TGTGCCAGCAGCTTTCTAATAGCGGGGGGCAACACCGGGGAGCTGTTTTTT | CASSFLIAGGNTGELFF
TRBJ1-5 | - | TRBV6-6 | - | TGTGCCAGCAGTTACCCAGGTACGGGGCAGCCCCAGCATTTT | CASSYPGTGQPQHF
TRBJ2-3 | TRBD1 | TRBV28 | - | TGTGCCAGCAGCTTTAGAGGAGGGACAGGCTCCACTTCCTACACAGATACGCAGTATTTT | CASSFRGGTGSTSYTDTQYF
TRBJ1-2 | TRBD1 | TRBV28 | once | TGTGCCAGCATGCTATACCGACAGGGTGACTATGGCTACATCTTC | CASMLYRQGDYGYIF
TRBJ1-2 | TRBD1 | TRBV5-6 | - | TGTGCCAGCAGCTCCCCCGGGACAGATGGCTACACCTTC | CASSSPGTDGYTF
TRBJ1-5 | TRBD1 | TRBV6-1 | few | TGTGCCAGCAGTGAAGCGACAGGGGTCCCCAATCAGCCCCAGCATTTT | CASSEATGVPNQPQHF
TRBJ2-7 | TRBD1 | TRBV29-1 | - | TGCAGCGTTGAGGTAGTCGAGGGGGCAGAGCAGTACTTC | CSVEVVEGAEQYF
TRBJ2-6 | TRBD1 | TRBV9 | - | TGTGCCAGCAGCGTAACCGGGACAGGGCCTGGGGCCAACGTCCTGACTTTC | CASSVTGTGPGANVLTF
TRBJ2-7 | - | TRBV28 | - | TGTGCCAGCAGCCAGACATCCGAGCAGTACTTC | CASSQTSEQYF
TRBJ2-7 | TRBD1 | TRBV7-9 | - | TGTGCCAGCAGCTTAGCCGGACAGGCTAACTACGAGCAGTACTTC | CASSLAGQANYEQYF
TRBJ2-7 | TRBD2 | TRBV7-6 | - | TGTGCCAGCAGCTTAGCCCCTAGCGGGGGGGCCGGCGAGCAGTACTTC | CASSLAPSGGAGEQYF
TRBJ1-5 | TRBD1 | TRBV27 | - | TGTGCCAGCCGGACAGGGACGGTGTCCAATCAGCCCCAGCATTTT | CASRTGTVSNQPQHF
TRBJ1-5 | - | TRBV27 | - | TGTGCCAGCAGTTTAGCAATCGGGAGCAATCAGCCCCAGCATTTT | CASSLAIGSNQPQHF
TRBJ2-3 | - | TRBV14 | - | TGTGCCAGCAGCCATACGGTCGACTTCACAGATACGCAGTATTTT | CASSHTVDFTDTQYF
TRBJ1-2 | - | TRBV5-6 | - | TGTGCCAGCGCCGGGGTCTATGGCTACACCTTC | CASAGVYGYTF
TRBJ2-7 | - | TRBV21-1 | - | TGTGCCAGCAGCAAAGTGCAGGGGAAGGTCTCCTACGAGCAGTACTTC | CASSKVQGKVSYEQYF
TRBJ1-5 | - | TRBV28 | once | TGTGCCAGCAGTTTCATGGCAATCAATCAGCCCCAGCATTTT | CASSFMAINQPQHF
TRBJ2-7 | TRBD1 | TRBV28 | - | TGTGCCAGCAGAACCCGATTTGAAGCGGGACAGGGGCTGGAGCAGTACTTC | CASRTRFEAGQGLEQYF
TRBJ2-1 | TRBD2 | TRBV4-2 | - | TGTGCCAGCAGCCAAGAGGGACTAGCGGACTACAATGAGCAGTTCTTC | CASSQEGLADYNEQFF
TRBJ1-6 | TRBD1 | TRBV6-5 | few | TGTGCCAGCACCGGGGGACAGGGGGGTTCACCCCTCCACTTT | CASTGGQGGSPLHF
TRBJ1-4 | - | TRBV18 | - | TGTGCCAGCTCACCATCATCCGGGACAAAAACTAATGAAAAACTGTTTTTT | CASSPSSGTKTNEKLFF
TRBJ2-7 | - | TRBV7-8 | once | TGTGCCGGCAGCTTAGTAGAACTCACGGGGGAGCAGTACTTC | CAGSLVELTGEQYF
TRBJ1-5 | TRBD1 | TRBV6-6 | - | TGTGCCAGCATGACAGGGAAAGGGAGCAATCAGCCCCAGCATTTT | CASMTGKGSNQPQHF
TRBJ1-4 | TRBD1 | TRBV15 | once | TGTGCCACCAGCAGAGAACAGGGGGCAACTAATGAAAAACTGTTTTTT | CATSREQGATNEKLFF
TRBJ1-1 | - | TRBV29-1 | - | TGCAGCGTTGAGCGGGGTTTGGGCACTGAAGCTTTCTTT | CSVERGLGTEAFF
TRBJ2-5 | - | TRBV28 | - | TGTGCCAGCAGTTTGACTGGAGAGACCCAGTACTTC | CASSLTGETQYF
TRBJ2-1 | TRBD2 | TRBV19 | - | TGTGCCACCACAGATAGAGCTAGCGGGGGTCGATACAATGAGCAGTTCTTC | CATTDRASGGRYNEQFF
TRBJ1-5 | - | TRBV9 | once | TGTGCCAGCAGCGTAGACGGGTTTAGCAATCAGCCCCAGCATTTT | CASSVDGFSNQPQHF
TRBJ2-2 | - | TRBV29-1 | once | TGCAGCGTTGAAGAAACAGGATTAACCGGGGAGCTGTTTTTT | CSVEETGLTGELFF
TRBJ2-2 | - | TRBV5-1 | - | TGCGCCAGCAGCTCATTGCCGGGTTTCGGCACCGGGGAGCTGTTTTTT | CASSSLPGFGTGELFF
TRBJ1-4 | TRBD1 | TRBV5-1 | - | TGCGCCAGCAGCCCCCGGACAGGGGAAGCAGAAAAACTGTTTTTT | CASSPRTGEAEKLFF